These 21 T cell receptor beta chains came from one sample sequenced in a study of OX40 agonist ivuxolimab in advanced cancers. TCRdb's copy holds only in-frame clones and misses some; the assay was immunoSEQ multiplex PCR. Of roughly 11,000 clones in the sample, 80% were seen once. The material was CD4+ or CD8+ T cells sorted from blood, obtained in a trial of the OX40 agonist ivuxolimab. The receptors stem from an adult with an advanced solid tumor such as melanoma, head and neck, liver or kidney cancer.

This clone was detected only a few times. The chain couples TRBV4-2 to TRBJ2-7; D not resolved. This CDR3 has 13 amino acids. CDR1 LGHNA and CDR2 YNFKEQ come from the germline V gene. V lost 5 bases and J lost 0, with 8 bases in between. CDR3 nucleotides: TGTGCCAGCAGCTACGCCAGCTCCTACGAGCAGTACTTC. This sequence encodes CASSYASSYEQYF.

The chain recombines TRBV6-4 with TRBJ1-5; 7 bases line up with TRBD1. The J segment lost 0 bases and the V segment lost 5 bases, leaving 4 bases of the junction unmatched. Germline-derived CDR1 and CDR2 are MRHNA and SNTAGT. There are 15 residues in the CDR3. The chain's CDR3 is CASSPGTDSNQPQHF. The CDR3 nucleotides read TGTGCCAGCAGTCCCGGGACAGATAGCAATCAGCCCCAGCATTTT.

The rearrangement joins TRBV19 to TRBJ1-1, with unresolved D. Germline values: CDR1 LNHDA, CDR2 SQIVND (reference sequence). The length of the CDR3 is 13 residues. V was trimmed by 3 bases and J by 5 bases, leaving 10 bases between them. CDR3 nucleotide sequence: TGTGCCAGTAGTATCCGGGCAGGAACTGAAGCTTTCTTT. As protein: CASSIRAGTEAFF. Using reference TRBV19 and TRBJ1-1 for the parts outside the CDR3, the full variable domain is DGGITQSPKYLFRKEGQNVTLSCEQNLNHDAMYWYRQDPGQGLRLIYYSQIVNDFQKGDIAEGYSVSREKKESFPLTVTSAQKNPTAFYLCASSIRAGTEAFFGQGTRLTVV.

The CDR3 sequence: CASSPWLSYEQYF. For the CDR3, the DNA is TGTGCCAGTAGCCCATGGCTATCCTACGAGCAGTACTTC. The chain uses TRBV19 and TRBJ2-7; no clear D. The V end lost 6 bases, the J end lost 1 base, and 10 bases lay between the germline ends. Germline-derived CDR1 and CDR2 are LNHDA and SQIVND (reference sequence). CDR3 length: 13 amino acids. The full variable domain, rest sourced from reference TRBV19 and TRBJ2-7, is DGGITQSPKYLFRKEGQNVTLSCEQNLNHDAMYWYRQDPGQGLRLIYYSQIVNDFQKGDIAEGYSVSREKKESFPLTVTSAQKNPTAFYLCASSPWLSYEQYFGPGTRLTVT.

The V call is TRBV7-9, the J call TRBJ1-2; D possibly corresponds to TRBD1 (5 bases). Germline V gene data show CDR1 as SEHNR and CDR2 as FQNEAQ (reference sequence). Trimming removed 6 bases from V and 4 bases from J, with 15 bases in between. The CDR3 has 14 amino acids. The DNA of the CDR3 is TGTGCCAGCAGACCCCGGGACGTGGTCTATGGCTACACCTTC. Amino acids: CASRPRDVVYGYTF.

V gene TRBV9 combines with J gene TRBJ1-2; 8 nucleotides align to TRBD1. Germline lookup yields CDR1 SGDLS and CDR2 YYNGEE. The length of the CDR3 is 16 residues. J lost 1 base, V lost 2 bases, and 7 bases had no gene match. CDR3 coding DNA: TGTGCCAGCAGCGTCGCTGTACAGGGGGATAACTATGGCTACACCTTC. Translating it yields CASSVAVQGDNYGYTF.

The genes are TRBV29-1 and TRBJ1-4, with 9 bases matching TRBD1. V lost 7 bases, J lost 16 bases, and 19 bases stayed unmatched. The CDR3 contains 14 residues. CDR1 is SQVTM, CDR2 ANQGSEA, per germline. The CDR3 DNA is TGCAGCGCTCTAACCCGGGACAGGGACCAGATTGAGTTTTTT. It codes for CSALTRDRDQIEFF. Together with reference TRBV29-1 and TRBJ1-4, the CDR3 gives the full variable domain: SAVISQKPSRDICQRGTSLTIQCQVDSQVTMMFWYRQQPGQSLTLIATANQGSEATYESGFVIDKFPISRPNLTFSTLTVSNMSPEDSSIYLCSALTRDRDQIEFFGSGTQLSVL.

The rearrangement uses TRBV21-1 and TRBJ1-2. TRBV21-1 counts as a pseudogene. This CDR3 region has 17 residues. The CDR3 nucleotides read TGTGCCAGCAGCACAAACCCCACCCCTCGAATCCTCTATGGCTACACCTTC. Translating gives CASSTNPTPRILYGYTF.

This clone was recorded once. This chain joins TRBV10-3 and TRBJ1-1; 9 nucleotides align to TRBD1. Losses at the gene ends were 10 bases for V and 6 bases for J; bases not matched to a gene: 15. CDR1 is ENHRY, CDR2 SYGVKD, per germline. CDR3 length: 15 residues. CDR3 amino acids: CATGTIQGAYAEAFF. The CDR3 bases are TGTGCCACCGGGACTATACAGGGGGCTTACGCTGAAGCTTTCTTT.

The rearrangement uses TRBV7-9 and TRBJ1-4; 10 bases match TRBD1. CDR1 is SEHNR and CDR2 is FQNEAQ in the germline V gene (reference sequence). The CDR3 has 14 amino acids. The ends lost 5 bases at V and 7 bases at J; junction bases unmatched: 4. CDR3 nucleotide sequence: TGTGCCAGCAGCAACCGGGACAGGGGTGAAAAACTGTTTTTT. The encoded protein is CASSNRDRGEKLFF.

The chain uses TRBV5-1 and TRBJ2-5; D gene uncertain. The V end was cut by 5 bases, the J end by 2 bases, with 10 bases between. Germline V gene sequence: CDR1 SGHRS, CDR2 YFSETQ. The CDR3 totals 13 residues. This CDR3 reads CASSYTPQETQYF. Written as DNA, the CDR3 is TGCGCCAGCAGTTACACTCCGCAAGAGACCCAGTACTTC.

The V gene is TRBV11-2, the J gene TRBJ2-1; maybe TRBD1 (5 bases). This CDR3 is 16 amino acids long. CDR1 is SGHAT, CDR2 FQNNGV, per germline. Trimming pared 5 bases from V and 0 bases from J, leaving 14 bases between. CDR3 in amino acids: CASSLTPDNSYNEQFF. Here the CDR3 DNA reads TGTGCCAGCAGCCTTACGCCGGACAACTCCTACAATGAGCAGTTCTTC.

The CDR3 here is CASSRRLESEQYF. DNA for the CDR3: TGCGCCAGCAGCCGTCGACTAGAGAGCGAGCAGTACTTC. The chain uses TRBV4-1 and TRBJ2-7; a weak D match, TRBD2 (6 bases). V dropped 4 bases and J dropped 6 bases, with 13 bases sitting between them. Germline V gene sequence: CDR1 MGHRA, CDR2 YSYEKL. The CDR3 has 13 residues.

This clone was found once. V and J are TRBV7-6 and TRBJ1-4; possibly TRBD1 for D (5 bases). In germline, CDR1 is SGHVS, CDR2 FNYEAQ. V lost 1 base and J lost 8, with 14 bases in between. The CDR3 runs to 15 residues. The DNA for the CDR3 is TGTGCCAGCAGCTTAGAGTTGTCCGGGGCGGAAAAACTGTTTTTT. Translated, it gives CASSLELSGAEKLFF.

CDR3 sequence: CASSLNGADTQYF. CDR3 bases: TGTGCCAGCAGTTTAAATGGGGCAGATACGCAGTATTTT. The chain links TRBV27 to TRBJ2-3, with D unresolved. This CDR3 has 13 residues. V was clipped by 2 bases and J by 4 bases, with 7 bases between them. Germline values: CDR1 MNHEY, CDR2 SMNVEV (reference sequence).

This chain links TRBV9 with TRBJ2-5; a possible D gene is TRBD2 (5 bases). The CDR3 covers 13 residues. Germline lookup yields CDR1 SGDLS and CDR2 YYNGEE. Trimming pared 4 bases from V and 3 bases from J, leaving 10 bases between. CDR3 in DNA: TGTGCCAGCAGCTTAGGGAGCGAAGAGACCCAGTACTTC. Translated, it gives CASSLGSEETQYF.

The DNA for the CDR3 is TGTGCCAGCAGCTCTCGGGACAGCCTGAACACTGAAGCTTTCTTT. Amino acid sequence: CASSSRDSLNTEAFF. The rearrangement links TRBV9 to TRBJ1-1; 7 bases fit TRBD1. The germline CDR1 and CDR2 sequences are SGDLS and YYNGEE. The CDR3 totals 15 residues. With 4 bases clipped from V and 0 bases from J, the junction kept 6 bases outside the gene matches.

The gene calls are TRBV10-2 and TRBJ2-1; D possibly corresponds to TRBD2 (6 bases). Trimming took off 3 bases at V and 9 bases at J, with 15 bases between the two ends. Germline V gene sequence: CDR1 WSHSY, CDR2 SAAADI. The CDR3 is 14 amino acids. In DNA, the CDR3 is TGCGCCAGCAGTGATGGCGGGTGGAGGGGTGAGCAGTTCTTC. Translating gives CASSDGGWRGEQFF.

This chain links TRBV9 with TRBJ2-4; a possible D gene is TRBD2 (6 bases). Trimming shortened V by 0 bases and J by 15 bases, and 16 bases separated the two germline ends. There are 13 residues in the CDR3. CDR1 and CDR2 (germline): SGDLS, YYNGEE. Here the CDR3 DNA reads TGTGCCAGCAGCGTAGGCGGGGCAGACCATAGGTACTTC. This gives the protein CASSVGGADHRYF.

This chain links TRBV7-9 with TRBJ1-5; D is ambiguous. V lost 9 bases, J lost 2 bases, and 8 bases lay in between. Germline V gives CDR1 SEHNR, CDR2 FQNEAQ (reference sequence). This CDR3 spans 12 amino acids. In DNA, the CDR3 is TGTGCCAGTGCACAAGGCAATCAGCCCCAGCATTTT. Its translation is CASAQGNQPQHF.

This clone is termed medium-sized (0.01 to 0.1%). The CDR3 loop is CASSPEGQHTGELFF. In DNA, the CDR3 is TGTGCCAGCAGCCCCGAGGGGCAGCACACCGGGGAGCTGTTTTTT. The chain links TRBV27 to TRBJ2-2; D possibly matches TRBD1 or TRBD2 (5 bases each). V dropped 6 bases and J dropped 3 bases, with 14 bases sitting between them. This CDR3 spans 15 amino acids. CDR1 and CDR2 from the germline V gene are MNHEY and SMNVEV (reference sequence).